This TCR beta chain was sequenced during a study of blood T cell repertoires in COVID-19. Across the whole study: Acute and convalescent COVID-19 samples came from the United States, Italy and Spain. Nucleic acid was either cDNA or gDNA, and it came from T cells, B-cell-depleted T cells, or PBMCs.

Per the original methods: Estimation of nucleated cell counts relied on the amplification of reference gene primers. Method: immunoSEQ multiplex PCR; TCRdb's copy keeps in-frame clones and lacks some. The V and J calls and clone size are taken from that table; D and trimming were inferred from the DNA. The sample contains roughly 31,000 clones, 86% of which appear only once. CDR1 is SGHRS and CDR2 is YFSETQ in the germline V gene. The CDR3 contains 16 residues. J was trimmed by 0 bases and V by 0 bases; bases with no gene match: 2. The chain employs TRBV5-1 and TRBJ1-1; 10 nucleotides match TRBD1. The receptor was isolated from a human donor with active COVID-19. The donor label of this sample is uncertain. The source material was peripheral blood. This chain's CDR3 is CASSLAGTGVNTEAFF. The CDR3, as DNA: TGCGCCAGCAGCTTGGCCGGGACAGGGGTGAACACTGAAGCTTTCTTT.